The subject of this entry is one T cell receptor (beta chain). These data belong to a study of beta chain features in type 1 diabetes. A heparinised blood draw that averaged about 120 mL was obtained once from each donor. The V gene's germline CDR1 is SGHRS and CDR2 YFSETQ. The V end was cut by 4 bases, the J end by 6 bases, with 13 bases between. The CDR3 spans 14 residues. The study reverse transcribed the entire isolated RNA, so it sequenced expressed TCRB transcripts. Method: immunoSEQ multiplex PCR; TCRdb's copy keeps in-frame clones and lacks some. The sample has 600,000 to 650,000 clones; roughly a sixth are singletons.

The TCR sequence derives from a man aged 18-30 years in good health. Sequenced sample: naive CD4+ T cells from blood. The V and J genes are TRBV5-1 and TRBJ2-2; D unclear. Here the CDR3 reads CASSIDPSAGELFF. CDR3 DNA sequence: TGCGCCAGCAGCATCGACCCGAGCGCCGGGGAGCTGTTTTTT.